This TCR beta chain was sequenced for a study of blood T cell repertoires in COVID-19. About the research overall: T cells, B-cell-depleted T cells, or PBMCs provided the cDNA or gDNA that served as material.

The CDR3 covers 15 residues. Sequenced by immunoSEQ multiplex PCR; TCRdb stores in-frame clones only, minus some. The sample has approximately 160,000 clones, about four fifths seen once; the top ten hold approximately 11%. The sequencing sample was made of peripheral blood. This clonotype was obtained from a man aged 55-75 years with active or convalescent COVID-19. The chain combines TRBV21-1 with TRBJ1-2; whether TRBD1, the table's D call, matches the DNA was not checked. TRBV21-1 is shown as a pseudogene. CDR3 loop: CASTFERTGIYGYTF. In DNA, the CDR3 is TGTGCCAGCACCTTTGAGAGGACAGGGATTTATGGCTACACCTTC.